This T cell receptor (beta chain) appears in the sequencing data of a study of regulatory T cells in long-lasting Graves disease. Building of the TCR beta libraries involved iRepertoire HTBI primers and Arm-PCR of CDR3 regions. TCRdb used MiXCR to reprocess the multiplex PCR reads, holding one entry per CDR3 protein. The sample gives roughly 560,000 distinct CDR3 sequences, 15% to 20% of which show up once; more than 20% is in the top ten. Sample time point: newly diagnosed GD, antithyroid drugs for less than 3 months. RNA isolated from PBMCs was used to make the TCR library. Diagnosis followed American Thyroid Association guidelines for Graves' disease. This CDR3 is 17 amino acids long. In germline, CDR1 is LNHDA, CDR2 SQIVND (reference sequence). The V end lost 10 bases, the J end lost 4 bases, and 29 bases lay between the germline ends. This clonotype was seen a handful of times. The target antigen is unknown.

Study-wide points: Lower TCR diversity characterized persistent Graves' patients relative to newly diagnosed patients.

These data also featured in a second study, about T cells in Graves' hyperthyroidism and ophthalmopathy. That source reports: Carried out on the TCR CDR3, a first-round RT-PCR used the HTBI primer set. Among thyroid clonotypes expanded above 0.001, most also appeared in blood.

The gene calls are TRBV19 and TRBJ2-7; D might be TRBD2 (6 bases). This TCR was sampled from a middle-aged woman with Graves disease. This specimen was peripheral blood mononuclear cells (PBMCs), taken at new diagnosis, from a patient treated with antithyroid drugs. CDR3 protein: CATGTLGRDQHYYEQYF. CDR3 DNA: TGTGCCACCGGGACTTTGGGCAGGGACCAACATTATTACGAGCAGTACTTC.